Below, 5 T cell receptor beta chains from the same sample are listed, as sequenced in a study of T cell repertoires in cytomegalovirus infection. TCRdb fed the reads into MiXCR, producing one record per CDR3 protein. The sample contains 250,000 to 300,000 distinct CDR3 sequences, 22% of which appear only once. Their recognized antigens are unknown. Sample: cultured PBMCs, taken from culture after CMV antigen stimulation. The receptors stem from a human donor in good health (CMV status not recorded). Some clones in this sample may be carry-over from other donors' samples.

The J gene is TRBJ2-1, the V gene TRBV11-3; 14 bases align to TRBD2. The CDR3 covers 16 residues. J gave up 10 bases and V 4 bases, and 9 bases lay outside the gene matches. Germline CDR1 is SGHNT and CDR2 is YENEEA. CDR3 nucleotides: TGTGCCAGCAGCTACCGACTAGCGGGAGGGCCAGAGGAGCAGTTCTTC. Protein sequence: CASSYRLAGGPEEQFF.

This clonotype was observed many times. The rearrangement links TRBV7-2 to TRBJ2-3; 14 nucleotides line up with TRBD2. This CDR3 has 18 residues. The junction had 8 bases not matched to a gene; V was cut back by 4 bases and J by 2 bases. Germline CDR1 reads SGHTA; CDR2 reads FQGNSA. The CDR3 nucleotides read TGTGCCAGCAGCTCGGGACTAGCGGGAGTGTGGAACACAGATACGCAGTATTTT. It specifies CASSSGLAGVWNTDTQYF.

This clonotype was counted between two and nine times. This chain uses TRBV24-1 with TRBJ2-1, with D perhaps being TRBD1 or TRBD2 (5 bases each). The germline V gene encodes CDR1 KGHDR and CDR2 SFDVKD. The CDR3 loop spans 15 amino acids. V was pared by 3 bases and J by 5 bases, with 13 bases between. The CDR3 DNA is TGTGCCACCAGTGATCCCGGTGGGGGAGACAATGAGCAGTTCTTC. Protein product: CATSDPGGGDNEQFF.

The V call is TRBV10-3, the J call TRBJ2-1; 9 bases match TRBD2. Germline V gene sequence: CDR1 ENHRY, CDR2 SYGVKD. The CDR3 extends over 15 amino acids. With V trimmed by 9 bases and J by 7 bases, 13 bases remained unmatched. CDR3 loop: CAIAYSLTSGNEQFF. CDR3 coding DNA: TGTGCCATAGCCTACTCATTGACTAGCGGTAATGAGCAGTTCTTC.

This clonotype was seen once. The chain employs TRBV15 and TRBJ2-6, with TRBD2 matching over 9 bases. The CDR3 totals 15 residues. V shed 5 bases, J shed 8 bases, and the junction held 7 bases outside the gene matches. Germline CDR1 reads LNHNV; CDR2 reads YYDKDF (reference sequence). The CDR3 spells CATSAGGAGSNVLTF. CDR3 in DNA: TGTGCCACCAGCGCGGGAGGGGCAGGGTCCAACGTCCTGACTTTC.